Below, 31 T cell receptor beta chains from the same sample are listed, as sequenced in a study of PD-L1 blockade in urothelial cancer. The repertoire was sequenced with immunoSEQ multiplex PCR; TCRdb's copy has only in-frame clones and lacks some. The sample carries roughly 87,000 clones, around 90% recorded once. Here the sequenced sample was PBMCs, taken around atezolizumab (anti-PD-L1) treatment. These TCRs come from a woman in her 70s with urothelial cancer.

The DNA for the CDR3 is TGTGCCAGCAGTTACGTCCAGGGGGGTAACTATGGCTACACCTTC. Translation: CASSYVQGGNYGYTF. The chain has TRBV6-5 and TRBJ1-2, with 7 nucleotides matching TRBD1. CDR1 MNHEY and CDR2 SVGAGI come from the germline V gene. V trimming: 2 bases; J trimming: 1 base; junction bases outside the gene matches: 4. This CDR3 contains 15 residues.

CDR3 DNA: TGTGCCAGCAGCTTAGCCAGCGGGGAAACCTACAATGAGCAGTTCTTC. As protein: CASSLASGETYNEQFF. The gene calls are TRBV7-8 and TRBJ2-1; 7 nucleotides align to TRBD2. Germline CDR1 is SGHVS and CDR2 is FQNEAQ. Trimming at V came to 0 bases and at J to 2 bases, leaving 4 bases not matched to a gene. The CDR3 spans 16 residues.

This clone turned up a few times. This chain connects TRBV7-9 to TRBJ2-2; 11 bases are shared with TRBD2. Germline V CDR1 and CDR2: SEHNR, FQNEAQ (reference sequence). V lost 7 bases to trimming and J lost 3 bases; unmatched junction nucleotides: 4. The CDR3 covers 15 residues. In DNA, the CDR3 is TGTGCCAGCACCCCACTAGCGGGGGACACCGGGGAGCTGTTTTTT. Its translation is CASTPLAGDTGELFF.

The chain joins TRBV19 to TRBJ2-7, with TRBD1 matching over 9 bases. Germline lookup yields CDR1 LNHDA and CDR2 SQIVND (reference sequence). The CDR3 is made up of 14 amino acids. With V trimmed by 6 bases and J by 5 bases, 8 bases remained unmatched. The CDR3 nucleotides read TGTGCCAGTAGCCCCGGGACAGGGTCCCACGAGCAGTACTTC. Translated: CASSPGTGSHEQYF.

V gene TRBV7-9 combines with J gene TRBJ2-1; a possible D gene is TRBD1 (6 bases). The V end was cut by 5 bases, the J end by 4 bases, with 15 bases between. This CDR3 is 15 amino acids long. Germline V lookup: CDR1 SEHNR, CDR2 FQNEAQ (reference sequence). In DNA form, the CDR3 reads TGTGCCAGCAGCGAGGGAACAGGGTGGTACAATGAGCAGTTCTTC. Encoded protein: CASSEGTGWYNEQFF.

The rearrangement links TRBV28 to TRBJ2-1, with 10 bases aligning to TRBD2. CDR1 and CDR2 (germline): MDHEN, SYDVKM. With V trimmed by 7 bases and J by 7 bases, 10 bases remained unmatched. The CDR3 runs to 15 residues. The CDR3: CASTVHGSGRNEQFF. The CDR3 DNA follows: TGTGCCAGCACCGTGCATGGTAGCGGGAGGAATGAGCAGTTCTTC.

This rearrangement joins TRBV11-2 to TRBJ2-2; 9 bases line up with TRBD2. CDR1 SGHAT and CDR2 FQNNGV come from the germline V gene. Germline trimming cut 0 bases from V and 6 bases from J; bases unmatched to any gene: 8. CDR3 length: 17 residues. CDR3 in amino acids: CASSLDLNSGSSGELFF. CDR3 coding DNA: TGTGCCAGCAGCTTAGATCTCAATAGCGGGAGCTCCGGGGAGCTGTTTTTT.

The rearrangement links TRBV18 to TRBJ2-5; no clear D gene. The CDR3 spans 11 residues. Germline CDR1 and CDR2: KGHSH and LQKENI. The ends were cut back, 3 bases at V and 5 bases at J, with 4 bases in the middle. The CDR3 sequence: CASSPRETQYF. CDR3 DNA: TGTGCCAGCTCACCGAGGGAGACCCAGTACTTC.

V gene TRBV4-3 combines with J gene TRBJ2-3; D might be TRBD2 (5 bases). The ends were cut back, 0 bases at V and 2 bases at J, with 18 bases in the middle. Germline V gene data show CDR1 as LGHNA and CDR2 as YSLEER. CDR3 length: 18 amino acids. As DNA, the CDR3 is TGCGCCAGCAGCCAAGATTACTATGCGGAGGACCTCACAGATACGCAGTATTTT. This gives the protein CASSQDYYAEDLTDTQYF.

The chain carries TRBV21-1 and TRBJ2-7; TRBD1, the D gene given by the table, was not confirmed from the DNA. TRBV21-1 is listed as a pseudogene. The CDR3 extends over 16 amino acids. The CDR3 DNA reads TGTGCCAGCAGCTTTGATGATTGTGGACAACCATACGAGCAGTACTTC. Encoded protein: CASSFDDCGQPYEQYF.

V usage is TRBV7-2 and J usage is TRBJ2-3, with TRBD2 matching over 9 bases. This CDR3 is 18 amino acids long. The V gene's germline CDR1 is SGHTA and CDR2 FQGNSA. The trim removed 4 bases at V and 0 bases at J, leaving 11 bases unmatched. CDR3 protein: CASSSGLAGRWSTDTQYF. CDR3 nucleotide sequence: TGTGCCAGCAGCTCCGGGCTAGCGGGGCGTTGGAGCACAGATACGCAGTATTTT.

V is TRBV7-8 and J is TRBJ1-5, with D maybe TRBD1 (5 bases). There are 18 residues in the CDR3. Trimming pared 3 bases from V and 0 bases from J, leaving 18 bases between. Germline V gene data show CDR1 as SGHVS and CDR2 as FQNEAQ. CDR3: CASSFWPLRGNSNQPQHF. The CDR3 DNA reads as TGTGCCAGCAGCTTTTGGCCCCTAAGGGGAAATAGCAATCAGCCCCAGCATTTT.

This chain links TRBV28 with TRBJ2-7, with 7 bases that match TRBD1. The CDR3 totals 15 residues. The J segment lost 1 base and the V segment lost 5 bases, leaving 8 bases of the junction unmatched. Germline CDR1 is MDHEN and CDR2 is SYDVKM. The CDR3 bases are TGTGCCAGCAGTGGGACAGCAGCACCGTCCTACGAGCAGTACTTC. Protein sequence: CASSGTAAPSYEQYF.

The chain joins TRBV29-1 to TRBJ2-3; perhaps TRBD2 as D (5 bases). Trimming removed 0 bases from V and 1 base from J, with 14 bases in between. CDR3 size: 16 residues. The germline V gene has CDR1 SQVTM and CDR2 ANQGSEA. The CDR3 coding sequence is TGCAGCGTTGAAGACGACGGTCGGCGGGGCACAGATACGCAGTATTTT. Translated: CSVEDDGRRGTDTQYF.

The chain is built from TRBV19 and TRBJ1-5; D is possibly TRBD1 (5 bases). The CDR3 is 14 amino acids. Trimming shortened V by 7 bases and J by 3 bases, and 13 bases separated the two germline ends. Per germline, CDR1 LNHDA and CDR2 SQIVND (reference sequence). The CDR3 DNA reads TGTGCCAGTACCCTGGGGGGGGTCAATCAGCCCCAGCATTTT. The encoded protein is CASTLGGVNQPQHF. Using reference TRBV19 and TRBJ1-5 for the parts outside the CDR3, the full variable domain is DGGITQSPKYLFRKEGQNVTLSCEQNLNHDAMYWYRQDPGQGLRLIYYSQIVNDFQKGDIAEGYSVSREKKESFPLTVTSAQKNPTAFYLCASTLGGVNQPQHFGDGTRLSIL.

V and J are TRBV18 and TRBJ2-5, with 13 positions matching TRBD2. The germline V gene has CDR1 KGHSH and CDR2 LQKENI. After removal of 2 bases from V and 1 base from J, the junction contained 4 bases not matched to a gene. The CDR3 covers 17 residues. CDR3 DNA: TGTGCCAGCTCACCAAAGACTAGCGGGGGGACCCAAGAGACCCAGTACTTC. This encodes CASSPKTSGGTQETQYF.

The chain links TRBV6-1 to TRBJ2-1; the match to TRBD2 covers 11 bases. The germline CDR1 and CDR2 sequences are MNHNS and SASEGT. The CDR3 spans 17 residues. J gave up 4 bases and V 4 bases, and 9 bases lay outside the gene matches. CDR3 in amino acids: CASSAVAGGPLYNEQFF. The CDR3, as DNA: TGTGCCAGCAGTGCGGTAGCGGGGGGGCCTTTGTACAATGAGCAGTTCTTC.

The gene calls are TRBV5-1 and TRBJ2-6, with D unresolved. V was pared by 0 bases and J by 1 base, with 5 bases between. Germline CDR1 SGHRS, CDR2 YFSETQ. The CDR3 has 15 amino acids. CDR3 DNA: TGCGCCAGCAGCTTGGTCCAGTCTGGGGCCAACGTCCTGACTTTC. Its protein product is CASSLVQSGANVLTF.

The chain couples TRBV2 to TRBJ2-1; 9 bases align to TRBD2. The CDR3 length is 18 residues. Germline assignment: CDR1 SNHLY and CDR2 FYNNEI. Trimming at V came to 8 bases and at J to 4 bases, leaving 18 bases not matched to a gene. This chain's CDR3 is CASLPILSGRHTYNEQFF. CDR3 nucleotides: TGTGCCAGCCTACCAATCCTAAGCGGGAGGCATACATACAATGAGCAGTTCTTC.

This clone was seen a handful of times. The chain employs TRBV9 and TRBJ1-1; D possibly corresponds to TRBD1 (5 bases). The CDR3 contains 14 residues. Trimming left V 3 bases short and J 5 bases short, with 14 bases between. Germline assignment: CDR1 SGDLS and CDR2 YYNGEE. The CDR3 region is CASSGRWGGTEAFF. The CDR3, as DNA: TGTGCCAGCAGCGGAAGGTGGGGGGGGACTGAAGCTTTCTTT. The variable domain in full, with the rest retrieved from reference TRBV9 and TRBJ1-1, is DSGVTQTPKHLITATGQRVTLRCSPRSGDLSVYWYQQSLDQGLQFLIQYYNGEERAKGNILERFSAQQFPDLHSELNLSSLELGDSALYFCASSGRWGGTEAFFGQGTRLTVV.

This chain connects TRBV19 to TRBJ2-7; 8 nucleotides line up with TRBD1. The CDR3 has 13 amino acids. J gave up 5 bases and V 7 bases, and 7 bases lay outside the gene matches. The germline V gene has CDR1 LNHDA and CDR2 SQIVND (reference sequence). As DNA, the CDR3 is TGTGCCAGTATGGAGCAGGGGGCCCACGAGCAGTACTTC. Translating it yields CASMEQGAHEQYF.

The rearrangement joins TRBV19 to TRBJ2-1, with 10 bases matching TRBD2. After removal of 1 base from V and 1 base from J, the junction contained 1 base not matched to a gene. Germline CDR1 and CDR2: LNHDA and SQIVND (reference sequence). This CDR3 is built from 16 residues. CDR3 DNA: TGTGCCAGTAGTATAGGACTAGCGGGTTCCTACAATGAGCAGTTCTTC. Its translation is CASSIGLAGSYNEQFF.

The gene calls are TRBV19 and TRBJ1-1, with TRBD1 identical over 7 bases. CDR1 is LNHDA, CDR2 SQIVND, per germline (reference sequence). There are 17 residues in the CDR3. V trimming: 4 bases; J trimming: 6 bases; junction bases outside the gene matches: 17. The CDR3 DNA reads as TGTGCCAGTAGTACCCCAGGACAGGTAATATCTCCGTCTGAAGCTTTCTTT. It yields the protein CASSTPGQVISPSEAFF.

This clone was seen a handful of times. The chain has TRBV2 and TRBJ1-6; 8 bases map to TRBD1. Germline CDR1 is SNHLY and CDR2 is FYNNEI. The V segment lost 6 bases and the J segment 5 bases; nucleotides outside the gene matches: 12. The CDR3 is 17 residues long. This chain's CDR3 is CASSYTGGTGNNSPLHF. The DNA of the CDR3 is TGTGCCAGCAGCTATACAGGGGGTACGGGTAATAATTCACCCCTCCACTTT.

The chain combines TRBV28 with TRBJ1-5; the D gene is possibly TRBD1 (6 bases). The V gene's germline CDR1 is MDHEN and CDR2 SYDVKM. The CDR3 length is 14 residues. The V gene lost 7 bases and the J gene lost 5 bases, with 15 bases spanning the gap. The CDR3 region is CASTRRGADQPQHF. In DNA, the CDR3 is TGTGCCAGCACCCGGCGGGGGGCCGATCAGCCCCAGCATTTT.

This chain connects TRBV4-1 to TRBJ2-1, with a tentative D call TRBD2 (5 bases). Trimming stripped 0 bases from V and 4 bases from J, with 13 bases between. The CDR3 is 16 amino acids. Germline CDR1 MGHRA, CDR2 YSYEKL. CDR3 loop: CASSQEYGLAYNEQFF. The CDR3, as DNA: TGCGCCAGCAGCCAAGAATATGGCCTAGCTTACAATGAGCAGTTCTTC.

The J gene is TRBJ2-3, the V gene TRBV28, with 8 bases lining up with TRBD2. With 2 bases clipped from V and 0 bases from J, the junction kept 4 bases outside the gene matches. This CDR3 contains 16 residues. Germline values: CDR1 MDHEN, CDR2 SYDVKM. CDR3 in amino acids: CASSLTIAGSTDTQYF. DNA for the CDR3: TGTGCCAGCAGTTTAACGATAGCGGGGAGCACAGATACGCAGTATTTT.

The V call is TRBV7-3, the J call TRBJ2-5; 11 bases align to TRBD2. V lost 3 bases to trimming and J lost 4 bases; unmatched junction nucleotides: 7. Germline CDR1 and CDR2: SGHTA and FQGTGA. This CDR3 contains 16 residues. CDR3 sequence (DNA): TGTGCCAGCAGCTTGATGGCTAGCGGGAGGCTAGAGACCCAGTACTTC. Residues: CASSLMASGRLETQYF. Together with reference TRBV7-3 and TRBJ2-5, the CDR3 gives the full variable domain: GAGVSQTPSNKVTEKGKYVELRCDPISGHTALYWYRQSLGQGPEFLIYFQGTGAADDSGLPNDRFFAVRPEGSVSTLKIQRTERGDSAVYLCASSLMASGRLETQYFGPGTRLLVL.

The CDR3 coding sequence is TGCGCCAGCAGTGGGACAGAGAACACTGAAGCTTTCTTT. Its translation is CASSGTENTEAFF. This chain joins TRBV10-2 and TRBJ1-1; TRBD1 is a possible D gene (6 bases). CDR3 size: 13 residues. V lost 4 bases, J lost 1 base, and 7 bases lay in between. Germline CDR1 is WSHSY and CDR2 is SAAADI.

The chain is built from TRBV19 and TRBJ2-1; 8 bases map to TRBD2. V dropped 1 base and J dropped 6; count of bases not matched to a gene: 5. Germline V gene sequence: CDR1 LNHDA, CDR2 SQIVND (reference sequence). The length of the CDR3 is 15 residues. CDR3 DNA sequence: TGTGCCAGTAGTATAGCCAGCGGGGGCCTCAATGAGCAGTTCTTC. Its protein is CASSIASGGLNEQFF.

The CDR3 protein is CASSEYIAGSGNQPQHF. The DNA for the CDR3 is TGTGCCAGCAGTGAATATATTGCAGGGTCGGGCAATCAGCCCCAGCATTTT. The chain uses TRBV25-1 and TRBJ1-5; possible D gene TRBD1, 5 bases. The CDR3 loop spans 17 amino acids. V was cut by 0 bases and J by 2 bases, with 14 bases left in between. The germline gives CDR1 MGHDK, CDR2 SYGVNS.